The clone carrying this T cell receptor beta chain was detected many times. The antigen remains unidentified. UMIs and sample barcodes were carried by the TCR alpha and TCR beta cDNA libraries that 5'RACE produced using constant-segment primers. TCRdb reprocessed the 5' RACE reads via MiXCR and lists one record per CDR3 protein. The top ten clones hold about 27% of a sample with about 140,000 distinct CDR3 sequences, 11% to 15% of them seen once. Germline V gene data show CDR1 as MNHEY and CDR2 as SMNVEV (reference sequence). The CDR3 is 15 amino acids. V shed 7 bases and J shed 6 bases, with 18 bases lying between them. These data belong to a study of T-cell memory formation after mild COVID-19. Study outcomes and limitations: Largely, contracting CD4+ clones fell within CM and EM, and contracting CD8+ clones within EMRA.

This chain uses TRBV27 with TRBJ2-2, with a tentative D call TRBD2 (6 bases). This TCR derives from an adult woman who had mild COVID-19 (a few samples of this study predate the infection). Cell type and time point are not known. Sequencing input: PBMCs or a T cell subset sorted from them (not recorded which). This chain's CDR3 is CASTSWGREAGELFF. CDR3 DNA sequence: TGTGCCAGCACCTCCTGGGGAAGGGAGGCCGGGGAGCTGTTTTTT.